One and the same sample provided the 21 T cell receptor beta chains below, sequenced in a study of T cell responses to AZD1222 COVID-19 vaccine. Sequenced by immunoSEQ multiplex PCR; TCRdb stores in-frame clones only, minus some. Of 150,000 to 200,000 clones listed, around 93% are singletons. The input for sequencing was peripheral blood, taken on day 0 of AZD1222 vaccination. All receptors derive from an adult in good health.

The J gene is TRBJ2-5, the V gene TRBV19; D uncertain. Trimming removed 3 bases at V and 5 bases at J, with 19 bases between. Germline CDR1 and CDR2: LNHDA and SQIVND (reference sequence). CDR3 size: 16 residues. CDR3 nucleotides: TGTGCCAGTAGTATCTCGGACCCCCGGACGTTGGAGACCCAGTACTTC. Translating gives CASSISDPRTLETQYF.

V gene TRBV7-9 combines with J gene TRBJ1-6; TRBD1 matches 7 bases. The CDR3 consists of 14 residues. J gave up 7 bases and V 5 bases, and 5 bases lay outside the gene matches. Germline loops: CDR1 SEHNR, CDR2 FQNEAQ (reference sequence). The CDR3 loop is CASSVGQINSPLHF. CDR3 nucleotide sequence: TGTGCCAGCAGCGTGGGACAGATCAATTCACCCCTCCACTTT.

The V and J genes are TRBV9 and TRBJ2-1; D possibly corresponds to TRBD1 (6 bases). CDR1 and CDR2 from the germline V gene are SGDLS and YYNGEE. The length of the CDR3 is 15 residues. Trimming took off 0 bases at V and 7 bases at J, with 14 bases between the two ends. The CDR3 nucleotides are TGTGCCAGCAGCGTAGGAAGCGAGGGGACAAATGAGCAGTTCTTC. As protein: CASSVGSEGTNEQFF.

The chain is built from TRBV7-9 and TRBJ1-2; D unclear. With 1 base removed from V and 1 base from J, the gap between germline ends came to 1 base. Germline V gives CDR1 SEHNR, CDR2 FQNEAQ (reference sequence). This CDR3 comprises 12 residues. CDR3 loop: CASSLVNYGYTF. The CDR3 coding sequence is TGTGCCAGCAGCTTAGTTAACTATGGCTACACCTTC.

The chain links TRBV7-2 to TRBJ2-1; D possibly uses TRBD1 or TRBD2 (5 bases each). CDR1 and CDR2 from the germline V gene are SGHTA and FQGNSA. CDR3 length: 13 amino acids. The ends were cut back, 3 bases at V and 7 bases at J, with 10 bases in the middle. CDR3 in DNA: TGTGCCAGCAGCTTTAAAGAGGGGAATGAGCAGTTCTTC. Amino acid sequence: CASSFKEGNEQFF.

The chain uses TRBV28 and TRBJ1-1, with D possibly TRBD1 on 5 matching bases. Germline V CDR1 and CDR2: MDHEN, SYDVKM. Trimming left V 6 bases short and J 5 bases short, with 16 bases between. The CDR3 loop spans 14 amino acids. The CDR3 region is CASREPGQATEAFF. In nucleotides, the CDR3 is TGTGCCAGCAGGGAACCGGGGCAAGCAACTGAAGCTTTCTTT.

V usage is TRBV28 and J usage is TRBJ2-1; D is unclear. V gave up 5 bases and J gave up 5 bases, with 13 bases separating them. The germline V gene has CDR1 MDHEN and CDR2 SYDVKM. This CDR3 is 14 amino acids long. The CDR3 DNA sequence: TGTGCCAGCAGTCCCGGAGCCAGCCACAATGAGCAGTTCTTC. Protein: CASSPGASHNEQFF.

CDR3 nucleotides: TGTGCCAGCAGCTTAGACGATGGACGCACAGATACGCAGTATTTT. The encoded protein is CASSLDDGRTDTQYF. The chain joins TRBV11-3 to TRBJ2-3; D gene unclear. The CDR3 is 15 amino acids. The germline V gene encodes CDR1 SGHNT and CDR2 YENEEA. Trimming took 0 bases from V and 1 from J, leaving 8 bases between them. Combining the CDR3 with reference TRBV11-3 and TRBJ2-3 gives the whole variable domain EAGVVQSPRYKIIEKKQPVAFWCNPISGHNTLYWYLQNLGQGPELLIRYENEEAVDDSQLPKDRFSAERLKGVDSTLKIQPAELGDSAVYLCASSLDDGRTDTQYFGPGTRLTVL.

The V and J genes are TRBV19 and TRBJ1-3, with a weak D call TRBD1 (5 bases). Germline CDR1 reads LNHDA; CDR2 reads SQIVND (reference sequence). Trimming removed 2 bases from V and 2 bases from J, with 10 bases in between. The CDR3 sequence is 15 residues long. CDR3 in amino acids: CASSILRGAGNTIYF. The CDR3 coding sequence is TGTGCCAGTAGTATACTAAGGGGAGCTGGAAACACCATATATTTT.

The rearrangement uses TRBV7-2 and TRBJ1-3, with D possibly matching TRBD1 (5 bases). V lost 0 bases, J lost 2 bases, and 11 bases lay in between. Per germline, CDR1 SGHTA and CDR2 FQGNSA. The CDR3 is 16 amino acids. The CDR3 here is CASSLAGAGTGNTIYF. The CDR3 nucleotides read TGTGCCAGCAGCTTAGCGGGCGCAGGGACTGGAAACACCATATATTTT.

The chain links TRBV6-5 to TRBJ1-2; D is perhaps TRBD1 (6 bases). CDR1 is MNHEY and CDR2 is SVGAGI in the germline V gene. The length of the CDR3 is 12 residues. Trimming shortened V by 2 bases and J by 8 bases, and 9 bases separated the two germline ends. The CDR3, as DNA: TGTGCCAGCAGTTACGAGGGGGTAGGCTACACCTTC. It yields the protein CASSYEGVGYTF.

J is TRBJ1-3 and V is TRBV9; no clear D. The V end was cut by 3 bases, the J end by 0 bases, with 10 bases between. The CDR3 consists of 15 residues. CDR1 and CDR2 from the germline V gene are SGDLS and YYNGEE. The CDR3 DNA is TGTGCCAGCAGCGCCCAGACCCGCTCTGGAAACACCATATATTTT. It codes for CASSAQTRSGNTIYF.

The CDR3, as DNA: TGTGCCAGTAGTAAGGGGACTAGCGGGAGGCCGGGCACCGGGGAGCTGTTTTTT. It codes for CASSKGTSGRPGTGELFF. J is TRBJ2-2 and V is TRBV19; TRBD2 matches at 15 bases. The CDR3 contains 18 residues. CDR1 is LNHDA and CDR2 is SQIVND in the germline V gene (reference sequence). The J segment lost 4 bases and the V segment lost 4 bases, leaving 7 bases of the junction unmatched.

The chain couples TRBV6-1 to TRBJ2-7, with D unresolved. V was cut by 4 bases and J by 5 bases, with 24 bases left in between. This CDR3 is built from 17 residues. Germline V lookup: CDR1 MNHNS, CDR2 SASEGT. The CDR3 sequence is CASSGTSWAFVLHEQYF. CDR3 DNA sequence: TGTGCCAGCAGTGGTACGAGTTGGGCCTTCGTTCTCCACGAGCAGTACTTC.

This sequence joins TRBV5-6 and TRBJ2-3; D might be TRBD2 (6 bases). V was pared by 0 bases and J by 2 bases, with 10 bases between. Per germline, CDR1 SGHDT and CDR2 YYEEEE. The CDR3 spans 15 residues. The CDR3 loop reads CASSLGAGLTDTQYF. CDR3 bases: TGTGCCAGCAGCTTGGGAGCGGGTCTCACAGATACGCAGTATTTT.

The chain links TRBV7-9 to TRBJ2-1, with D perhaps matching TRBD2 (6 bases). V gave up 1 base and J gave up 5 bases, with 9 bases separating them. Germline CDR1 and CDR2: SEHNR and FQNEAQ (reference sequence). This CDR3 is 14 amino acids long. The CDR3 reads CASSLGGLNNEQFF. DNA for the CDR3: TGTGCCAGCAGCTTAGGCGGACTAAACAATGAGCAGTTCTTC.

This clone was recorded a few times. In nucleotides, the CDR3 is TGTGCCAGTAGTATCCCCCGGGACATCACTGCTAACTATGGCTACACCTTC. It codes for CASSIPRDITANYGYTF. The J gene is TRBJ1-2, the V gene TRBV19, with D maybe TRBD1 (6 bases). This CDR3 comprises 17 residues. Deletions cut 3 bases from V and 0 bases from J, with 17 bases between. CDR1 and CDR2 from the germline V gene are LNHDA and SQIVND (reference sequence).

The rearrangement uses TRBV6-1 and TRBJ1-1; tentatively, D is TRBD1 (5 bases). The CDR3 covers 13 residues. Trimming stripped 1 base from V and 8 bases from J, with 11 bases between. From germline, CDR1 is MNHNS and CDR2 SASEGT. The CDR3 DNA is TGTGCCAGCAGTGAAGAAGGTGGGGGAGAAGCTTTCTTT. Amino acid sequence: CASSEEGGGEAFF.

The chain links TRBV6-6 to TRBJ2-2; 9 nucleotides match TRBD2. J gave up 4 bases and V 10 bases, and 10 bases lay outside the gene matches. Germline values: CDR1 MNHNY, CDR2 SVGAGI (reference sequence). The length of the CDR3 is 15 residues. The CDR3: CAIGSGSGRTGELFF. CDR3 nucleotide sequence: TGTGCCATTGGTAGCGGGAGCGGTCGCACCGGGGAGCTGTTTTTT.

The chain joins TRBV5-1 to TRBJ2-4; 7 nucleotides match TRBD1. Trimming took 0 bases from V and 3 from J; bases not matched to a gene: 6. The CDR3 has 16 amino acids. Looked up from germline, CDR1 is SGHRS and CDR2 is YFSETQ. The CDR3 coding sequence is TGCGCCAGCAGCTTGGCCGAGCCAGGGGGCAAAAACATTCAGTACTTC. Its translation: CASSLAEPGGKNIQYF.

The chain uses TRBV5-6 and TRBJ1-1, with D hard to call. V was pared by 1 base and J by 4 bases, with 14 bases between. Germline V gives CDR1 SGHDT, CDR2 YYEEEE. The CDR3 is made up of 15 amino acids. This CDR3 is CASSLLRGRVTEAFF. CDR3 DNA sequence: TGTGCCAGCAGCTTGTTGCGGGGAAGGGTCACTGAAGCTTTCTTT.